This paragraph covers one TCR beta chain sequence. What it binds is not known. This specimen comes from a study of shared clonotypes between healthy human individuals. The CDR3 loop spans 15 amino acids. Germline values: CDR1 SQVTM, CDR2 ANQGSEA. V was pared by 8 bases and J by 4 bases, with 13 bases of the junction left unmatched. Study-wide points: Clonotypes that were shared across a handful of donors made up roughly 5.2% of naive CD4 clonotypes.

It was into CD45RA+ naive and CD45RA-negative memory subsets that the CD4+ cells were split. At a deep level, the assay was run. The assay was immunoSEQ multiplex PCR, and TCRdb's table has in-frame clones only and misses some. The table includes about 1 million clones, roughly 70% detected once. The V call is TRBV29-1, the J call TRBJ2-1, with 8 bases fitting TRBD2. The TCR was taken from a man aged 18-30 years in good health. Specimen: memory CD4+ T cells sorted from blood. Subset given: CD45RA-negative fraction. The CDR3, as DNA: TGCAGCACTACTGGCGAGCGGGAGAATTACAATGAGCAGTTCTTC. Protein: CSTTGERENYNEQFF.